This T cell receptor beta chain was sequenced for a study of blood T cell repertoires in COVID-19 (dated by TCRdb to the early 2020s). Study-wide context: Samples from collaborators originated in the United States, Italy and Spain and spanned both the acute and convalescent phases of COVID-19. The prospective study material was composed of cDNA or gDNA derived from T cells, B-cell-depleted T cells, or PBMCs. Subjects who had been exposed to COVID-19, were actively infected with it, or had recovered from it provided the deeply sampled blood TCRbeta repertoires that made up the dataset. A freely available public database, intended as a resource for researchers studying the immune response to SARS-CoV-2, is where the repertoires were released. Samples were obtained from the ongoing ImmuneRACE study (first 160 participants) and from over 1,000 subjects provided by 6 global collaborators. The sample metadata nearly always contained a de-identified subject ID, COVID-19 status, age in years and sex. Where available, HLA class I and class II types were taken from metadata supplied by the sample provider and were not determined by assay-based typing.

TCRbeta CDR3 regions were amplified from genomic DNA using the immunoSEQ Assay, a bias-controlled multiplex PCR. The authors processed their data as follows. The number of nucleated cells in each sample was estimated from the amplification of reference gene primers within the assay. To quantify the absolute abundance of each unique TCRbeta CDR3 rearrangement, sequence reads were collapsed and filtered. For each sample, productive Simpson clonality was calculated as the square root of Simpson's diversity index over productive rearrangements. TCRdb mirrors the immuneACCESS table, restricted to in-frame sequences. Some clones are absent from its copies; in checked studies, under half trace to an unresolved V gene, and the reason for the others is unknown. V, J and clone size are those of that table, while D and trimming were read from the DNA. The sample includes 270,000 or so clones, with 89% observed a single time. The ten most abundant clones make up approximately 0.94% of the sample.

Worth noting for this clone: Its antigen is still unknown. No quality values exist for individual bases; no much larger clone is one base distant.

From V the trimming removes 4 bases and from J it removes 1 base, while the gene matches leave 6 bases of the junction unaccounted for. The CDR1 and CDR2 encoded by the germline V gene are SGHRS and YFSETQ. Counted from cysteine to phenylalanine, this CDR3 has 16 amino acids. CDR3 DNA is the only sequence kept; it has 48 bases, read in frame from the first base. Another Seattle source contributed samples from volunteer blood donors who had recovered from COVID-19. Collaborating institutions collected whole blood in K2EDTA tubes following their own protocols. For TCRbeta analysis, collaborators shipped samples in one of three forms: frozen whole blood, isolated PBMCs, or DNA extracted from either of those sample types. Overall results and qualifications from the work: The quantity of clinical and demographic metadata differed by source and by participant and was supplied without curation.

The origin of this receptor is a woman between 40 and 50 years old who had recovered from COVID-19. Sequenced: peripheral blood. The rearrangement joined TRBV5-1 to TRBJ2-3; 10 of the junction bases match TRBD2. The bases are TGCGCCAGCAGCGTAGGACTAGCGGAGGGCACAGATACGCAGTATTTT. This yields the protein CASSVGLAEGTDTQYF.